A single sample is the source of the 7 T cell receptor beta chains below, sequenced in a study of OX40 agonist ivuxolimab in advanced cancers. Only in-frame clones appear in the TCRdb table, and some are missing; sequencing was by immunoSEQ multiplex PCR. The table records 14,000 or so clones, 85% to 95% of them present only once. The sequences come from CD4+ or CD8+ T cells sorted from blood, collected in a trial of the OX40 agonist ivuxolimab. The receptors here all came from an adult with an advanced solid tumor such as melanoma, head and neck, liver or kidney cancer.

The chain carries TRBV4-3 and TRBJ1-2; the D gene is possibly TRBD1 (6 bases). CDR3 length equals 17 residues. Germline CDR1 is LGHNA and CDR2 is YSLEER. V lost 0 bases to trimming and J lost 5 bases, with 19 bases between them. CDR3 DNA sequence: TGCGCCAGCAGCCAAGACCTTATAGGGGGGGCGAATTATGGCTACACCTTC. The encoded protein is CASSQDLIGGANYGYTF.

The chain couples TRBV6-1 to TRBJ1-1; D gene ambiguous. Trimming cost V 7 bases and J 0 bases, with 9 bases left between them. Germline CDR1 reads MNHNS; CDR2 reads SASEGT. This CDR3 is built from 13 residues. Written as DNA, the CDR3 is TGTGCCAGCACCCGACCCATGAACACTGAAGCTTTCTTT. This translates into CASTRPMNTEAFF.

This chain uses TRBV28 with TRBJ2-7; TRBD2 matches 9 bases. The junction had 7 bases not matched to a gene; V was cut back by 4 bases and J by 6 bases. The CDR3 sequence is 14 residues long. Germline CDR1 is MDHEN and CDR2 is SYDVKM. CDR3 nucleotides: TGTGCCAGCAGTTCCCCGGGACTAGCACCCGAGCAGTACTTC. As protein: CASSSPGLAPEQYF.

About this clone: Other DNA sequences of this sample code for an identical CDR3. The V and J genes are TRBV6-5 and TRBJ2-5; 8 bases match TRBD1. Germline V CDR1 and CDR2: MNHEY, SVGAGI. This CDR3 contains 15 residues. The V and J ends lost 2 bases and 2 bases, in that order; junction bases with no gene match: 4. CDR3 residues: CASSYRQGAQETQYF. The CDR3 DNA sequence: TGTGCCAGCAGTTACCGCCAGGGGGCTCAAGAGACCCAGTACTTC.

The chain uses TRBV21-1 and TRBJ2-1; TRBD2 is the table's D call and was not checked against the DNA. TRBV21-1 is reported as a pseudogene. The CDR3 is made up of 17 amino acids. CDR3 sequence reads: CASSTSRDSGSYNEQFF. The CDR3 region has the DNA TGTGCCAGCAGCACATCCCGGGACTCTGGCTCCTACAATGAGCAGTTCTTC.

This clone has a single count. The chain uses TRBV9 and TRBJ2-1; a possible D gene is TRBD2 (5 bases). This CDR3 contains 12 residues. The ends were cut back, 1 base at V and 8 bases at J, with 7 bases in the middle. CDR1 and CDR2 (germline): SGDLS, YYNGEE. In nucleotides, the CDR3 is TGTGCCAGCAGCGTACTAGCCGATGAGCAGTTCTTC. This sequence encodes CASSVLADEQFF.

By proportion, this clone is large. V gene TRBV5-4 combines with J gene TRBJ2-7, with a tentative D call TRBD2 (6 bases). CDR1 and CDR2 from the germline V gene are SGHNT and YYREEE (reference sequence). The length of the CDR3 is 14 residues. The V gene lost 0 bases and the J gene lost 3 bases, with 10 bases spanning the gap. CDR3 coding DNA: TGTGCCAGCAGCTTGGCCGGAGGGCTCTACGAGCAGTACTTC. It translates to CASSLAGGLYEQYF.